These 24 T cell receptor beta chains share one sample of origin, sequenced in a study of T cells in Graves' hyperthyroidism and ophthalmopathy (dated by TCRdb to the late 2010s). The library was obtained by multiplex PCR. The sequencing machine was an Illumina HiSeq 2000. TCR beta CDR3 regions were amplified from RNA transcripts. The TCR CDR3 was subjected to a first round of RT-PCR using the HTBI primer set and the Qiagen OneStep RT-PCR kit. The raw public reads went through TCRdb reprocessing: fastp at Q25, MiXCR clone calling, in-frame beta chains kept. Rows are unified per CDR3 protein, each entry keeping the most common DNA and genes. The sample table shows under 650,000 distinct CDR3 sequences, and 15% to 20% are seen once. The ten biggest clones cover approximately 3.8% of the sample. The sequenced sample was blood. These receptors all stem from a woman in her twenties or thirties with Graves' hyperthyroidism.

This clonotype was observed a handful of times. This rearrangement joins TRBV24-1 to TRBJ2-2; D remains unclear. V was cut by 1 base and J by 5 bases, with 13 bases left in between. Per germline, CDR1 KGHDR and CDR2 SFDVKD. This CDR3 spans 16 amino acids. CDR3 amino acids: CATSDFPGFGTGELFF. CDR3 in DNA: TGTGCCACCAGTGATTTTCCCGGGTTCGGTACCGGGGAGCTGTTTTTT.

This clonotype was found many times. The J gene is TRBJ1-1, the V gene TRBV30, with 8 bases lining up with TRBD1. Losses at the gene ends were 5 bases for V and 8 bases for J; bases not matched to a gene: 4. The CDR3 runs 11 residues. Germline CDR1 is GTSNPN and CDR2 is SVGIG (reference sequence). The CDR3 DNA sequence: TGTGCCTGGGGGACAGGAAACGAAGCTTTCTTT. Translated: CAWGTGNEAFF.

This clonotype was seen many times. The V gene is TRBV11-2, the J gene TRBJ2-7; D is unresolved. The V end lost 1 base, the J end lost 3 bases, and 10 bases lay between the germline ends. Germline V CDR1 and CDR2: SGHAT, FQNNGV. The CDR3 has 14 residues. This CDR3 is CASSLVVGYYEQYF. The CDR3 DNA reads TGTGCCAGCAGCTTAGTAGTGGGATACTACGAGCAGTACTTC. Complete variable domain (other parts from reference TRBV11-2 and TRBJ2-7): EAGVAQSPRYKIIEKRQSVAFWCNPISGHATLYWYQQILGQGPKLLIQFQNNGVVDDSQLPKDRFSAERLKGVDSTLKIQPAKLEDSAVYLCASSLVVGYYEQYFGPGTRLTVT.

The CDR3 nucleotides are TGTGCCAGCAGTTTTGGGGGGGTGGGTAGGGAGACCCAGTACTTC. The encoded protein is CASSFGGVGRETQYF. The chain recombines TRBV28 with TRBJ2-5; TRBD2 aligns across 7 bases. Germline CDR1 MDHEN, CDR2 SYDVKM. CDR3 length: 15 residues. V lost 3 bases, J lost 5 bases, and 9 bases stayed unmatched.

This chain links TRBV29-1 with TRBJ1-1; no clear D gene. CDR3 length equals 12 residues. Trimming took 2 bases from V and 3 from J, leaving 7 bases between them. Per the germline V gene, CDR1 is SQVTM and CDR2 is ANQGSEA. CDR3 loop: CSVEMGYTEAFF. In DNA, the CDR3 is TGCAGCGTTGAAATGGGTTACACTGAAGCTTTCTTT.

This clonotype showed up just a few times. V and J are TRBV11-3 and TRBJ2-1; 9 bases align to TRBD1. The CDR3 has 15 residues. The germline V gene encodes CDR1 SGHNT and CDR2 YENEEA. The J segment lost 4 bases and the V segment lost 5 bases, leaving 6 bases of the junction unmatched. CDR3 DNA: TGTGCCAGCAGCACCGGGACAGGGCCTTACAATGAGCAGTTCTTC. This gives the protein CASSTGTGPYNEQFF.

There are many counts of this clonotype. V gene TRBV2 combines with J gene TRBJ1-2; TRBD1 aligns across 7 bases. In germline, CDR1 is SNHLY, CDR2 FYNNEI. The CDR3 covers 15 residues. V lost 6 bases and J lost 3; bases outside the gene matches: 10. The CDR3 here is CASRHGTAGHYGYTF. DNA of the CDR3: TGTGCCAGCAGACATGGGACAGCAGGTCACTATGGCTACACCTTC.

This clonotype was recorded at least ten times. The rearrangement uses TRBV20-1 and TRBJ1-1; D is unclear. CDR3 length: 13 residues. Germline V CDR1 and CDR2: DFQATT, SNEGSKA (reference sequence). The chain's CDR3 is CRTLEHMNTEAFF. CDR3 bases: TGCAGGACTCTAGAGCACATGAACACTGAAGCTTTCTTT.

This clonotype came up a few times. The J gene is TRBJ1-2, the V gene TRBV7-9, with D perhaps matching TRBD1 (5 bases). CDR1 and CDR2 from the germline V gene are SEHNR and FQNEAQ (reference sequence). V lost 3 bases and J lost 8, with 7 bases in between. This CDR3 spans 11 amino acids. CDR3 protein: CASSFGAGYTF. The CDR3 DNA reads TGTGCCAGCAGCTTTGGGGCCGGCTACACCTTC. Looking up the rest from reference TRBV7-9 and TRBJ1-2 gives the full variable domain: DTGVSQNPRHKITKRGQNVTFRCDPISEHNRLYWYRQTLGQGPEFLTYFQNEAQLEKSRLLSDRFSAERPKGSFSTLEIQRTEQGDSAMYLCASSFGAGYTFGSGTRLTVV.

The V and J genes are TRBV6-1 and TRBJ1-6; possible D gene TRBD1, 6 bases. Germline V gene sequence: CDR1 MNHNS, CDR2 SASEGT. The CDR3 length is 14 residues. V dropped 4 bases and J dropped 7 bases, with 11 bases sitting between them. DNA for the CDR3: TGTGCCAGCAGTGCCCGGGACACCAATTCACCCCTCCACTTT. Translated, it gives CASSARDTNSPLHF.

This clonotype came up many times. The chain links TRBV7-2 to TRBJ2-1; TRBD1 agrees at 8 bases. Germline CDR1 reads SGHTA; CDR2 reads FQGNSA. J lost 0 bases, V lost 3 bases, and 1 base had no gene match. The CDR3 is made up of 15 amino acids. CDR3 residues: CASSFGTGSYNEQFF. DNA for the CDR3: TGTGCCAGCAGCTTCGGGACAGGCTCCTACAATGAGCAGTTCTTC.

CDR3: CASRLAGGPRNEQFF. As DNA, the CDR3 is TGTGCCAGCAGGCTAGCGGGAGGGCCCAGGAATGAGCAGTTCTTC. The chain combines TRBV27 with TRBJ2-1, with TRBD2 identical over 12 bases. Germline CDR1 is MNHEY and CDR2 is SMNVEV (reference sequence). CDR3 size: 15 residues. V lost 6 bases, J lost 7 bases, and 7 bases stayed unmatched.

This clonotype came up many times. The V call is TRBV20-1, the J call TRBJ2-1; tentative D call: TRBD1 (5 bases). Germline CDR1 and CDR2: DFQATT and SNEGSKA (reference sequence). V lost 1 base to trimming and J lost 10 bases, with 8 bases between them. The length of the CDR3 is 11 residues. The CDR3 loop is CSARGAGEQFF. Here the CDR3 DNA reads TGCAGTGCTAGAGGGGCAGGGGAGCAGTTCTTC.

The chain recombines TRBV25-1 with TRBJ2-7, with D possibly being TRBD2 (6 bases). The length of the CDR3 is 16 residues. The germline CDR1 and CDR2 sequences are MGHDK and SYGVNS. Trimming pared 4 bases from V and 4 bases from J, leaving 20 bases between. CDR3 coding DNA: TGTGCCAGCAGTGCCACCGGGACTGCGAGCCTTTACGAGCAGTACTTC. Its protein is CASSATGTASLYEQYF.

As for this clonotype: A much larger clone is a single base away; this may be a read error. The chain recombines TRBV25-1 with TRBJ2-7; 10 nucleotides match TRBD1. The CDR3 covers 15 residues. Unmatched junction bases numbered 8, after V lost 4 bases and J lost 5 bases. The germline CDR1 and CDR2 sequences are MGHDK and SYGVNS. The DNA of the CDR3 is TGTGCCAGCAGTGGAGCCGGGACAGGGGTCCACGAGCAGTACTTC. Translated: CASSGAGTGVHEQYF.

CDR3 residues: CSVEDLREAYNEQFF. CDR3 nucleotides: TGCAGCGTTGAAGATTTGAGGGAGGCTTACAATGAGCAGTTCTTC. The chain has TRBV29-1 and TRBJ2-1; possibly TRBD2 for D (6 bases). Germline V gene lookup returns CDR1 SQVTM and CDR2 ANQGSEA. The V end lost 0 bases, the J end lost 4 bases, and 13 bases lay between the germline ends. The CDR3 length is 15 residues.

The V gene is TRBV7-9, the J gene TRBJ1-3; TRBD1 agrees at 7 bases. The CDR3 runs 17 residues. The V segment lost 8 bases and the J segment 0 bases; nucleotides outside the gene matches: 13. Germline CDR1 reads SEHNR; CDR2 reads FQNEAQ (reference sequence). For the CDR3, the DNA is TGTGCCAGCTCCGACCTCGGACAGGCACACTCTGGAAACACCATATATTTT. Translation: CASSDLGQAHSGNTIYF.

This clonotype was seen at least ten times. J is TRBJ2-1 and V is TRBV7-2; TRBD2 agrees at 13 bases. CDR3 size: 17 residues. Germline CDR1 SGHTA, CDR2 FQGNSA. Trimming removed 4 bases from V and 9 bases from J; junction bases left unmatched: 12. Here the CDR3 DNA reads TGTGCCAGCAGCTGGTCACGACTAGCGGGAGGTATAAGTGAGCAGTTCTTC. Translation: CASSWSRLAGGISEQFF.

In this sample, this clonotype turned up many times. This chain uses TRBV7-8 with TRBJ1-1; a possible D gene is TRBD1 (6 bases). The germline V gene encodes CDR1 SGHVS and CDR2 FQNEAQ. The CDR3 is made up of 18 amino acids. V lost 5 bases to trimming and J lost 1 base, with 23 bases between them. The CDR3 DNA reads as TGTGCCAGCAGCCCCGACAGGACCGGGCGCGGGGGGAACACTGAAGCTTTCTTT. Translated: CASSPDRTGRGGNTEAFF.

This clonotype came up a few times. This chain joins TRBV11-2 and TRBJ1-4; D not certain. The germline V and J ends were trimmed by 4 bases and 7 bases, with 13 bases remaining between them. The CDR3 is 14 amino acids. Germline lookup yields CDR1 SGHAT and CDR2 FQNNGV. The CDR3 protein is CASSWTGRAEKLFF. The CDR3 coding sequence is TGTGCCAGCAGCTGGACTGGGAGGGCTGAAAAACTGTTTTTT.

This clonotype was counted ten times or more. This CDR3 reads CASSSPTASGSVDEQFF. In DNA form, the CDR3 reads TGTGCCAGCAGCTCCCCAACGGCTAGCGGGAGTGTCGATGAGCAGTTCTTC. The chain has TRBV7-3 and TRBJ2-1; the match to TRBD2 covers 10 bases. This CDR3 region has 17 residues. Germline CDR1 SGHTA, CDR2 FQGTGA. J lost 8 bases, V lost 4 bases, and 14 bases had no gene match.

This clonotype was counted only a few times. J is TRBJ2-5 and V is TRBV4-2; 13 nucleotides match TRBD2. The germline V gene encodes CDR1 LGHNA and CDR2 YNFKEQ. The V segment lost 4 bases and the J segment 4 bases; nucleotides outside the gene matches: 12. The CDR3 consists of 18 residues. The CDR3 region is CASSPRLAGGGLGETQYF. In nucleotides, the CDR3 is TGTGCCAGCAGCCCCCGACTAGCGGGAGGTGGGTTGGGAGAGACCCAGTACTTC.

This clonotype came up many times. This chain connects TRBV30 to TRBJ2-1; D is unresolved. Germline V gives CDR1 GTSNPN, CDR2 SVGIG (reference sequence). V was pared by 4 bases and J by 0 bases, with 10 bases between. The CDR3 sequence is 14 residues long. This CDR3 reads CAWTVGNSYNEQFF. The CDR3 DNA follows: TGTGCCTGGACCGTGGGAAACTCCTACAATGAGCAGTTCTTC.

This clonotype was observed a handful of times. The CDR3 nucleotides are TGTGCCAGCAGCGTAGACAGACTCACAGATACGCAGTATTTT. This encodes CASSVDRLTDTQYF. The chain employs TRBV13 and TRBJ2-3, with a possible D match to TRBD1 (5 bases). Germline CDR1 reads PRHDT; CDR2 reads FYEKMQ (reference sequence). The germline V and J ends were trimmed by 5 bases and 2 bases, with 11 bases remaining between them. This CDR3 is 14 amino acids long. The full variable domain, completed using reference TRBV13 and TRBJ2-3, is AAGVIQSPRHLIKEKRETATLKCYPIPRHDTVYWYQQGPGQDPQFLISFYEKMQSDKGSIPDRFSAQQFSDYHSELNMSSLELGDSALYFCASSVDRLTDTQYFGPGTRLTVL.